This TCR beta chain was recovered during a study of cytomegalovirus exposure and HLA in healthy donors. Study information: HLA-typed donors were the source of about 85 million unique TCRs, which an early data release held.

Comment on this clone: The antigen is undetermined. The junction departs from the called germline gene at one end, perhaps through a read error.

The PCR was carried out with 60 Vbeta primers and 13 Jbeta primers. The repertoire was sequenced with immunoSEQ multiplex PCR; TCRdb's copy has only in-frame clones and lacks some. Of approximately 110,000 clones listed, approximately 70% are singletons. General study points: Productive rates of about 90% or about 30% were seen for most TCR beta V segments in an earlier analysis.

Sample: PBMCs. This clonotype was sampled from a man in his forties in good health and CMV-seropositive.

DNA of the CDR3: TGTGCCAGCAGCTTATTTGGGACAGGGAACTCCGGGGAGCTGTTTTTT. Its translation is CASSLFGTGNSGELFF. The V gene is TRBV7-6, the J gene TRBJ2-2; 9 bases fit TRBD1. This CDR3 has 16 residues. Germline V gene sequence: CDR1 SGHVS, CDR2 FNYEAQ.